This is a list of T cell receptor beta chains from one sample in a study of T cells after somatic rescue of genetic block. Sequenced by immunoSEQ multiplex PCR; TCRdb stores in-frame clones only, minus some. In the table there are 80,000 to 100,000 clones, about nine tenths of which are singletons. The specimen was peripheral blood mononuclear cells (PBMCs). These TCRs come from a woman aged 18-29 years. CDR3s include the opening cysteine and the closing phenylalanine or tryptophan. A D gene is named only where the DNA matches it firmly. Only some rows state a clone size, as once, few, many or a class for expanded clones.

DNA	CDR3	J	D	size	V
TGTGCCAGCAGTCCGGCCCAGGGGGGCACTGAAGCTTTCTTT	CASSPAQGGTEAFF	TRBJ1-1	TRBD1	NA	TRBV27
TGTGCCAGCAGCCCTAGCGGGAGCTACAATGAGCAGTTCTTC	CASSPSGSYNEQFF	TRBJ2-1	TRBD2	NA	TRBV7-9
TGTGCCAGCAGTTATGGGGAGGGTGTCGCTGAAGCTTTCTTT	CASSYGEGVAEAFF	TRBJ1-1	NA	few	TRBV28
TGTGCCAGCAGCTTAGCAGGGGACGGCACAGATACGCAGTATTTT	CASSLAGDGTDTQYF	TRBJ2-3	NA	NA	TRBV11-2
TGTGCCAGCAGTGTTGGGCTAGCGGGAGGGCCCCACTCCTACAATGAGCAGTTCTTC	CASSVGLAGGPHSYNEQFF	TRBJ2-1	TRBD2	NA	TRBV6-4
TGCGCCAGCAGCTTGGTACGGGGCTCGCGGGAGAGCGACACCGGGGAGCTGTTTTTT	CASSLVRGSRESDTGELFF	TRBJ2-2	TRBD2	NA	TRBV5-1
TGTGCCAGCAGTTTATTTTGGGACAGGAGGACTAGCGGGAGCGGGTTTCACGAGCAGTACTTC	CASSLFWDRRTSGSGFHEQYF	TRBJ2-7	TRBD2	NA	TRBV27
TGTGCCAGCAGAACTAGGGCCAGCTCCTACAATGAGCAGTTCTTC	CASRTRASSYNEQFF	TRBJ2-1	NA	NA	TRBV2
TGCGCCAGCAGCTTGGGCGGCTGGGCGGGATTCGCCTACAATGAGCAGTTCTTC	CASSLGGWAGFAYNEQFF	TRBJ2-1	NA	NA	TRBV5-1
TGTGCCAGCAGTTACCTCAGACAGGGGGAAAGGGAAAAACTGTTTTTT	CASSYLRQGEREKLFF	TRBJ1-4	TRBD1	NA	TRBV6-6